This entry lists 9 T cell receptor beta chains sequenced from one sample in a study of shared clonotypes between healthy human individuals. The protocol was immunoSEQ multiplex PCR, while the TCRdb copy is restricted to in-frame clones and leaves out a portion. The sample lists more than 2 million clones, roughly 95% occurring once. The sample taken for sequencing was naive CD4+ T cells sorted from blood. Subset given: CD45RA+ positively selected. The source is a man aged 18 to 29 in good health.

The gene calls are TRBV19 and TRBJ1-4, with D tentatively TRBD1 (5 bases). Between the trimmed V and J ends, which lost 3 bases and 7 bases, there was a span of 12 bases. The CDR3 consists of 14 residues. Germline CDR1 LNHDA, CDR2 SQIVND (reference sequence). The CDR3 sequence: CASSIGAGGEKLFF. DNA of the CDR3: TGTGCCAGTAGTATCGGGGCCGGCGGTGAAAAACTGTTTTTT.

This clone was picked up one time. V gene TRBV5-1 combines with J gene TRBJ1-2; D uncertain. CDR1 is SGHRS, CDR2 YFSETQ, per germline. The CDR3 has 13 amino acids. V lost 4 bases and J lost 4, with 11 bases in between. The chain's CDR3 is CASSQGNSYGYTF. The DNA of the CDR3 is TGCGCCAGCAGCCAAGGAAACTCCTATGGCTACACCTTC. Looking up the rest from reference TRBV5-1 and TRBJ1-2 gives the full variable domain: KAGVTQTPRYLIKTRGQQVTLSCSPISGHRSVSWYQQTPGQGLQFLFEYFSETQRNKGNFPGRFSGRQFSNSRSEMNVSTLELGDSALYLCASSQGNSYGYTFGSGTRLTVV.

This clone was counted a single time. V gene TRBV30 combines with J gene TRBJ1-6, with D possibly TRBD1 on 5 matching bases. The length of the CDR3 is 12 residues. CDR1 is GTSNPN, CDR2 SVGIG, per germline (reference sequence). V was clipped by 5 bases and J by 7 bases, with 9 bases between them. The CDR3 reads CAWDRTNSPLHF. The DNA for the CDR3 is TGTGCCTGGGACAGAACAAATTCACCCCTCCACTTT.

The V and J genes are TRBV25-1 and TRBJ1-6; D is unresolved. The CDR3 is 15 residues long. Trimming took 4 bases from V and 4 from J, leaving 11 bases between them. Germline V gene sequence: CDR1 MGHDK, CDR2 SYGVNS. The CDR3 bases are TGTGCCAGCAGTGGAGACTGGGGTTATAATTCACCCCTCCACTTT. Its translation: CASSGDWGYNSPLHF.

The rearrangement links TRBV6-5 to TRBJ1-2; no reliable D call. The V end was cut by 2 bases, the J end by 2 bases, with 9 bases between. CDR3 length: 14 residues. Germline V gives CDR1 MNHEY, CDR2 SVGAGI. CDR3 protein: CASSYGIGNYGYTF. CDR3 DNA: TGTGCCAGCAGTTACGGTATAGGGAACTATGGCTACACCTTC.

J is TRBJ1-4 and V is TRBV28, with D unclear. Trimming left V 9 bases short and J 8 bases short, with 13 bases between. Germline V lookup: CDR1 MDHEN, CDR2 SYDVKM. The CDR3 is 12 amino acids. CDR3 in amino acids: CASRSGVEKLFF. The CDR3 DNA reads as TGTGCCAGTAGGAGTGGGGTGGAAAAACTGTTTTTT.

This chain links TRBV4-1 with TRBJ1-4, with 9 nucleotides matching TRBD1. Germline loops: CDR1 MGHRA, CDR2 YSYEKL. The CDR3 covers 15 residues. The V segment lost 1 base and the J segment 10 bases; nucleotides outside the gene matches: 7. The CDR3 reads CASSQGDREYGKLFF. CDR3 DNA sequence: TGCGCCAGCAGCCAAGGGGACAGGGAGTATGGAAAACTGTTTTTT.

The chain carries TRBV5-4 and TRBJ1-6, with TRBD1 as a possible D gene (6 bases). Germline CDR1 SGHNT, CDR2 YYREEE (reference sequence). Between the trimmed V and J ends, which lost 2 bases and 7 bases, there was a span of 16 bases. The CDR3 is 16 residues long. CDR3 bases: TGTGCCAGCAGCTTACGTTCGGGGGGCAGGAATTCACCCCTCCACTTT. Protein: CASSLRSGGRNSPLHF.

The gene calls are TRBV6-6 and TRBJ1-6, with no clear D. Trimming shortened V by 7 bases and J by 8 bases, and 18 bases separated the two germline ends. Germline loops: CDR1 MNHNY, CDR2 SVGAGI (reference sequence). The CDR3 has 15 amino acids. In nucleotides, the CDR3 is TGTGCCAGCACCAAGCCGGGGATTTGGGATTCACCCCTCCACTTT. It codes for CASTKPGIWDSPLHF.